The rows below give T cell receptor beta chains drawn from one sample of a study of T cell repertoires in aging, cancer and after chemotherapy. Each CDR3 protein is one row after TCRdb ran MiXCR on the multiplex PCR reads. This repertoire shows some 1,500 distinct CDR3 sequences, about 20% found once; its top ten account for around a quarter. Sequences were obtained from blood. Every receptor here comes from a human donor with a blood cancer. CDR3s include the opening cysteine and the closing phenylalanine or tryptophan. Each record gives: J gene, D gene, V gene, clone size, CDR3 DNA, CDR3 protein. The D gene is left open where the match is weak. Clone size is not always given. Where it is, it says once, few, many or a class for expanded clones.

TRBJ1-2 | . | TRBV19 | medium-sized | TGTGCCAGTAGTATAACTCCGCCAGGGAGGAAAAGGTGGCGCTATGGCTACACCTTC | CASSITPPGRKRWRYGYTF
TRBJ1-1 | . | TRBV10-3 | medium-sized | TGTGCCATCAGTGAGTCGGGTCGGGGGTCCACTGAAGCTTTCTTT | CAISESGRGSTEAFF
TRBJ2-7 | . | TRBV30 | medium-sized | TGTGCCTGGTCTCAGGGGACGGCCCGCTACGAGCAGTACTTC | CAWSQGTARYEQYF
TRBJ2-3 | TRBD2 | TRBV19 | medium-sized | TGTGCCAGTAGTATATGGGCCGATCGGGGGGGGCCGACAGATACGCAGTATTTT | CASSIWADRGGPTDTQYF
TRBJ2-5 | TRBD2 | TRBV5-1 | medium-sized | TGCGCCAGCACCATTAGCGGGGGGGCAGGTGAGACCCAGTACTTC | CASTISGGAGETQYF
TRBJ1-6 | . | TRBV19 | medium-sized | TGTGCCAGTAGCGCGGGACGGGAGGATTCACCCCTCCACTTT | CASSAGREDSPLHF
TRBJ2-1 | . | TRBV20-1 | . | TGCAGTGCCCGCAGGTGGTGGGGGGGCCGGGATGAGCAGTTCTTC | CSARRWWGGRDEQFF
TRBJ1-2 | TRBD1 | TRBV29-1 | large | TGCAGCGTTCTAAAGGGACAGGGAGGGTATGGCTACACCTTC | CSVLKGQGGYGYTF
TRBJ2-1 | . | TRBV19 | large | TGTGCCAGTAGTAAGACATCTAGCTCCTACAATGAGCAGTTCTTC | CASSKTSSSYNEQFF
TRBJ1-5 | TRBD1 | TRBV18 | medium-sized | TGTGCCAGCTCTTTAGGACAGGGCGGCAATCAGCCCCAGCATTTT | CASSLGQGGNQPQHF
TRBJ2-7 | . | TRBV29-1 | large | TGCAGCGTTGACATCGTCCAGGGTACCGAGCAGTACTTC | CSVDIVQGTEQYF
TRBJ2-5 | TRBD1 | TRBV7-9 | medium-sized | TGTGCCAGCAGCTTAAGGACAGGCCAAGAGACCCAGTACTTC | CASSLRTGQETQYF
TRBJ2-5 | TRBD2 | TRBV6-1 | once | TGTGCCAGCAGTTCCGGACTAGCGGGGGGAAGAGGGGAGACCCAGTACTTC | CASSSGLAGGRGETQYF
TRBJ1-2 | . | TRBV11-3 | large | TGTGCCAGCAGCCGGACCCGGGGGGCTAGCTATGGCTACACCTTC | CASSRTRGASYGYTF
TRBJ2-2 | . | TRBV6-5 | large | TGTGCCAGCAGTCAGGAGACCGGGGAGCTGTTTTTT | CASSQETGELFF
TRBJ2-7 | TRBD1 | TRBV4-3 | . | TGCGCCAGCAGCCAAGCGACAGGGGGCCCCTACGAGCAGTACTTC | CASSQATGGPYEQYF
TRBJ1-5 | TRBD1 | TRBV7-2 | few | TGTGCCAGCAGCTCACAGGGGGCAAATAGCAATCAGCCCCAGCATTTT | CASSSQGANSNQPQHF
TRBJ1-6 | . | TRBV5-1 | . | TGCGCCAGCAGCCCCGGGACCTCTAATTCACACCTCCACTTT | CASSPGTSNSHLHF
TRBJ2-2 | TRBD2 | TRBV19 | large | TGTGCCAGTAGGCCGGCCGGGGGGGAGAACACCGGGGAGCTGTTTTTT | CASRPAGGENTGELFF
TRBJ2-5 | TRBD1 | TRBV5-1 | . | TGTGCCAGCAGCTCCACAGGGGTGGAGACCCAGTACTTC | CASSSTGVETQYF
TRBJ2-1 | TRBD2 | TRBV4-3 | . | TGCGCCAGCAGCCAAGATCCCGGGGGGGCGTCCAATGAGCAGTTCTTC | CASSQDPGGASNEQFF
TRBJ1-1 | . | TRBV4-3 | few | TGCGCCAGCAGCCCTCGGGGGGCGGAGGGGGCTGAAGCTTTCTTT | CASSPRGAEGAEAFF
TRBJ2-5 | . | TRBV5-1 | . | TGCGCCAGCAGCTTTTTGACAGGAAGCGCGGAGACCCAGTACTTC | CASSFLTGSAETQYF
TRBJ2-7 | TRBD1 | TRBV4-3 | few | TGCGCCAGCAGCCAACAGACAGGGTACCCCGAGCAGTACTTC | CASSQQTGYPEQYF
TRBJ1-2 | . | TRBV4-3 | . | TGCGCCAGCAGCCAAGATCTCCTGTATTCGGACTACACCTTC | CASSQDLLYSDYTF
TRBJ1-4 | . | TRBV27 | . | TGTGCCAGCAGGACCTCGCGGACAGCAGATAATGAAAAACTGTTTTTT | CASRTSRTADNEKLFF
TRBJ2-7 | TRBD2 | TRBV6-4 | medium-sized | TGTGCCAAACTAGCGGGGGACCCAGGGCTGGCCGAGCAGTACTTC | CAKLAGDPGLAEQYF
TRBJ2-3 | TRBD2 | TRBV6-4 | . | TGTGCCAGCAGTGACTCTAGCGGGGCTAGCACAGATACGCAGTATTTT | CASSDSSGASTDTQYF
TRBJ2-5 | . | TRBV6-2/TRBV6-3 | medium-sized | TGTGCCAGCAGTTATCAGGGTGGAGAGACCCAGTACTTC | CASSYQGGETQYF
TRBJ2-3 | . | TRBV5-6 | hyperexpanded | TGTGCCAGCAGCTTAGGTGCACAGGGGGGGGCAGATACGCAGTATTTT | CASSLGAQGGADTQYF
TRBJ1-1 | TRBD1 | TRBV18 | medium-sized | TGTGCCAGCTCCGGACAGGGGATCACTGAAGCTTTCTTT | CASSGQGITEAFF
TRBJ1-2 | . | TRBV7-2 | few | TGTGCCAGCAGCCCACAATCGGGGGGGGGCCAATCGTTTGGCTACACCTTC | CASSPQSGGGQSFGYTF
TRBJ1-2 | . | TRBV29-1 | large | TGCAGCGCCGTGACACGGGTCTATGGCTACACCTTC | CSAVTRVYGYTF
TRBJ2-2 | TRBD2 | TRBV7-2 | medium-sized | TGTGCCAGCAGCTTAAGCGGGGGAACCGGGGAGCTGTTTTTT | CASSLSGGTGELFF
TRBJ2-1 | . | TRBV20-1 | medium-sized | TGCAGTGCTAGGCCCCCCGTCAATGAGCAGTTCTTC | CSARPPVNEQFF
TRBJ1-2 | . | TRBV19 | medium-sized | TGTGCCACCACAGGGAATGAGGTCTATGGCTACACCTTC | CATTGNEVYGYTF
TRBJ1-1 | . | TRBV25-1 | . | TGTGCCAGCAGCGGTCATACAGGTGAAGCTTTCTTT | CASSGHTGEAFF
TRBJ1-4 | . | TRBV5-1 | medium-sized | TGCGCCAGCAGCTCCACCTCAGGAACTAATGAAAAACTGTTTTTT | CASSSTSGTNEKLFF
TRBJ1-1 | TRBD1 | TRBV28 | . | TGTGCCAGCAGTTTGTATGCAGGGGGTATCTGGGGAACTGAAGCTTTCTTT | CASSLYAGGIWGTEAFF
TRBJ1-2 | TRBD1 | TRBV18 | medium-sized | TGTGCCAGCTCACCACCAATGACAGGGGAAGGCTACACCTTC | CASSPPMTGEGYTF
TRBJ1-1 | . | TRBV5-1 | . | TGCGCCAGCAGCTTGTCTGCAGGGAACACTGAAGCTTTCTTT | CASSLSAGNTEAFF
TRBJ2-7 | TRBD1 | TRBV20-1 | few | TGCAGTGCCGAGCGAGACAGGGGTTACGAGCAGTACTTC | CSAERDRGYEQYF
TRBJ1-4 | . | TRBV6-4 | . | TGTGCCAGCAGTGACCCCCCCGCGGCTAATGAAAAACTGTTTTTT | CASSDPPAANEKLFF
TRBJ1-1 | . | TRBV14 | . | TGTGCCAGCAGCCAAGGTCGGGGCGGGGGCTGGGGCACTGAAGCTTTCTTT | CASSQGRGGGWGTEAFF
TRBJ2-1 | . | TRBV23-1 | few | TGCGCCAGCAGGGGGGGGGATGACAGGGTACTATACAATGAGCAGTTCTTC | CASRGGDDRVLYNEQFF
TRBJ1-2 | . | TRBV5-1 | few | TGCGCCAGCAGCCCGTCCACAGGGACCTATGGCTACACCTTC | CASSPSTGTYGYTF
TRBJ1-1 | . | TRBV10-3 | medium-sized | TGTGCCATCATGGCAGGACCGAACACTGAAGCTTTCTTT | CAIMAGPNTEAFF
TRBJ2-5 | TRBD2 | TRBV20-1 | medium-sized | TGCAGTGCTAGAGGAGCGGGGGGGCCGGAGGAGACCCAGTACTTC | CSARGAGGPEETQYF
TRBJ1-1 | . | TRBV6-5 | medium-sized | TGTGCCAGCGGAGGATGGTATGAAGCTTTCTTT | CASGGWYEAFF
TRBJ1-6 | . | TRBV6-4 | few | TGCGCCAGCAGTGAGTCGGGGGGTTCGACCCTCCACTTT | CASSESGGSTLHF
TRBJ2-5 | TRBD2 | TRBV5-6 | large | TGTGCCAGCAGCTTCTCGGCGGGGGGCAGTCAGACCCAGTACTTC | CASSFSAGGSQTQYF
TRBJ2-1 | . | TRBV18 | . | TGTGCCAGCTCACCACGAAGCTACAATGAGCAGTTCTTC | CASSPRSYNEQFF
TRBJ2-3 | TRBD1 | TRBV19 | large | TGTGCCAGCCGGGACAGGGGAACTAGCACAGATACGCAGTATTTT | CASRDRGTSTDTQYF
TRBJ2-7 | . | TRBV19 | large | TGTGCCAGTACCACAGGGAGCCACGAGCAGTACTTC | CASTTGSHEQYF
TRBJ1-1 | TRBD1 | TRBV4-3 | . | TGTGCCAGCAGCCACGTCCCGGGACAGGGGAGTGGCACTGAAGCTTTCTTT | CASSHVPGQGSGTEAFF
TRBJ1-2 | . | TRBV4-3 | . | TGCGCCAGCAGCCAAGTGAATCGGGCCGAGGAGGGCTACACCTTC | CASSQVNRAEEGYTF
TRBJ2-5 | TRBD1 | TRBV19 | . | TGTGCCAGTAGTGTCACAGGGGCAGAGACCCAGTACTTC | CASSVTGAETQYF
TRBJ1-3 | TRBD1 | TRBV6-5 | . | TGTGCCAGCAGTGCGGGACAGGGTACAGCTGGAAACACCATATATTTT | CASSAGQGTAGNTIYF
TRBJ2-5 | . | TRBV2 | . | TGTGCCAGCACTACAACGGGGGAGACCCAGTACTTC | CASTTTGETQYF
TRBJ1-5 | . | TRBV6-6 | medium-sized | TGTGCCAGCAGTTTTAGGGGAACAGGCAATCAGCCCCAGCATTTT | CASSFRGTGNQPQHF